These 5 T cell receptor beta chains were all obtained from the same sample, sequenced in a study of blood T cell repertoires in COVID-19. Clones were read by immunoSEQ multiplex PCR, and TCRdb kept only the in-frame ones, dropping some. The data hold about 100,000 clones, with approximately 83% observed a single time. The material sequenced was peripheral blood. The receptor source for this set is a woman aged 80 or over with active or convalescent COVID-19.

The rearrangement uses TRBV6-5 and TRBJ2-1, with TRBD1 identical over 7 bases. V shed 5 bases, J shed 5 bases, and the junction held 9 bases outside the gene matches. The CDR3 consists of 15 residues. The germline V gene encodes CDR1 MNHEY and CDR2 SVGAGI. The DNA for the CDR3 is TGTGCCAGCAGTCAAACAGGGGCAGGGGACAATGAGCAGTTCTTC. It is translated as CASSQTGAGDNEQFF.

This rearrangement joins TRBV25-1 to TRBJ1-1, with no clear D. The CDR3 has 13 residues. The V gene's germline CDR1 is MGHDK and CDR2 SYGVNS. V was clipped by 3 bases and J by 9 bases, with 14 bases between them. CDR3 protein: CASSDPPFSQAFF. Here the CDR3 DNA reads TGTGCCAGCAGTGACCCTCCGTTTAGTCAAGCTTTCTTT.

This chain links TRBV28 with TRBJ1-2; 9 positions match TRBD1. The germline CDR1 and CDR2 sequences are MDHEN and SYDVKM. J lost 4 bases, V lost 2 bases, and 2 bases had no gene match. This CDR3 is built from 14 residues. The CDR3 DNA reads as TGTGCCAGCAGTTTAGGACAGGGGTCCTATGGCTACACCTTC. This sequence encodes CASSLGQGSYGYTF.

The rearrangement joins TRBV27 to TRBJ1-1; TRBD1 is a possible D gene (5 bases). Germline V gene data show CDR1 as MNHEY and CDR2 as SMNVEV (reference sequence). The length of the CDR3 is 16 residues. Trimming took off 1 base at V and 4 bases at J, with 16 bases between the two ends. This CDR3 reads CASSLFMGRVTTEAFF. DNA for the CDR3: TGTGCCAGCAGTTTATTTATGGGCAGGGTGACCACTGAAGCTTTCTTT.

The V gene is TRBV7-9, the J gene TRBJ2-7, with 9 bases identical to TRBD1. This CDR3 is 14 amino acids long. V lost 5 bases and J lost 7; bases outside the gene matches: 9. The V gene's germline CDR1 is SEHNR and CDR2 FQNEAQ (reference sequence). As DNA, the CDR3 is TGTGCCAGCAGCCCTTCACAGGGGGCGTCAGAGCAGTACTTC. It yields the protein CASSPSQGASEQYF.